This T cell receptor (beta chain) originates from a study of OX40 agonist ivuxolimab in advanced cancers. Study background: Averaging around 60 years in age, with a range of about 23 to 85, the cohort was approximately 84% male. General study findings and limits: CD8+ T cells averaged more expanded clones than CD4+.

For this clone: Its specificity is not known.

Germline-derived CDR1 and CDR2 are SNHLY and FYNNEI. The CDR3 contains 16 residues. Trimming cost V 2 bases and J 0 bases, with 12 bases left between them. Assay: immunoSEQ multiplex PCR; the TCRdb copy retains only in-frame clones and omits some. The sample gives about 73,000 clones, about 85% of which show up once; about 8.6% is in the top ten. The TCR comes from an adult with an advanced solid tumor such as melanoma, head and neck, liver or kidney cancer. V gene TRBV2 combines with J gene TRBJ2-3; unclear D gene. The sample in question was CD4+ or CD8+ T cells sorted from blood, obtained in a trial of the OX40 agonist ivuxolimab. The CDR3 DNA sequence: TGTGCCAGCAGTGAAATAGGGCCCGCTAGCACAGATACGCAGTATTTT. This translates into CASSEIGPASTDTQYF. The variable domain in full, with the rest retrieved from reference TRBV2 and TRBJ2-3, is EPEVTQTPSHQVTQMGQEVILRCVPISNHLYFYWYRQILGQKVEFLVSFYNNEISEKSEIFDDQFSVERPDGSNFTLKIRSTKLEDSAMYFCASSEIGPASTDTQYFGPGTRLTVL.